This T cell receptor (beta chain) was captured in a study of blood T cell repertoires in COVID-19. Sequenced by immunoSEQ multiplex PCR; TCRdb stores in-frame clones only, minus some. Among around 390,000 clones listed, about 87% were seen once. The CDR3 runs to 15 residues. Among Cohort 3 donors, those recovered had two negative PCRs, clearance, or symptom resolution. The material sequenced was PBMCs or T cells enriched from blood (not recorded which). V gene TRBV21-1 combines with J gene TRBJ1-3. TRBV21-1 is marked as a pseudogene. The source is a woman aged 45-65 years who had recovered from COVID-19. In DNA form, the CDR3 reads TGTGCCAGCAGCAAAGTCGGGGGCTCTGGAAACACCATATATTTT. This translates into CASSKVGGSGNTIYF.